These 26 T cell receptor beta chains were all obtained from the same sample, sequenced in a study of blood T cell repertoires in COVID-19. Sequenced by immunoSEQ multiplex PCR; TCRdb stores in-frame clones only, minus some. The sample records fewer than 450,000 clones, more than 70% being singletons. The specimen was peripheral blood. All receptors derive from a woman in her 70s with COVID-19, enrolled during active disease.

This clone was counted a single time. Here the CDR3 DNA reads TGTGCCAGCAGCGCCCTTGGGGGGGAAAAACTGTTTTTT. Amino acids: CASSALGGEKLFF. This chain uses TRBV9 with TRBJ1-4; D may be TRBD1 (5 bases). Germline V gene data show CDR1 as SGDLS and CDR2 as YYNGEE. V was trimmed by 3 bases and J by 8 bases, leaving 11 bases between them. The length of the CDR3 is 13 residues.

V gene TRBV5-1 combines with J gene TRBJ2-7; D gene unclear. Germline CDR1 is SGHRS and CDR2 is YFSETQ. This CDR3 region has 11 residues. V lost 0 bases and J lost 5, with 3 bases in between. In DNA form, the CDR3 reads TGCGCCAGCAGCTTGGCAGACGAGCAGTACTTC. It yields the protein CASSLADEQYF. The full variable domain, with the rest looked up from reference TRBV5-1 and TRBJ2-7, is KAGVTQTPRYLIKTRGQQVTLSCSPISGHRSVSWYQQTPGQGLQFLFEYFSETQRNKGNFPGRFSGRQFSNSRSEMNVSTLELGDSALYLCASSLADEQYFGPGTRLTVT.

The V and J genes are TRBV4-1 and TRBJ1-2, with 9 bases lining up with TRBD1. Germline assignment: CDR1 MGHRA and CDR2 YSYEKL. This CDR3 contains 14 residues. V was pared by 4 bases and J by 8 bases, with 8 bases of the junction left unmatched. CDR3 DNA: TGCGCCAGCAGCCGGGGACAGGGTGAATTAGGCTACACCTTC. Amino acids: CASSRGQGELGYTF.

This chain uses TRBV2 with TRBJ1-1; possibly TRBD1 for D (5 bases). Germline CDR1 and CDR2: SNHLY and FYNNEI. CDR3 size: 15 residues. The germline V and J ends were trimmed by 8 bases and 7 bases, with 23 bases remaining between them. CDR3 DNA: TGTGCCAGCTCCACTAAGTCTGCAGGGCTGAGTGAAGCTTTCTTT. Its protein product is CASSTKSAGLSEAFF.

The V and J genes are TRBV5-4 and TRBJ2-3; D gene unclear. Germline values: CDR1 SGHNT, CDR2 YYREEE (reference sequence). This CDR3 spans 13 amino acids. V lost 4 bases and J 4 bases, leaving 10 bases between the germline ends. Written as DNA, the CDR3 is TGTGCCAGCAGCCGGAGTTCGGCAGATACGCAGTATTTT. Protein: CASSRSSADTQYF.

This clone was counted a single time. The V and J genes are TRBV2 and TRBJ1-6; D gene uncertain. The CDR3 extends over 14 amino acids. V gave up 0 bases and J gave up 8 bases, with 8 bases separating them. Germline V lookup: CDR1 SNHLY, CDR2 FYNNEI. The CDR3 nucleotides read TGTGCCAGCAGTGAAGCGAGACAACATTCACCCCTCCACTTT. Translating it yields CASSEARQHSPLHF.

This rearrangement joins TRBV28 to TRBJ2-1; tentatively, D is TRBD2 (6 bases). V was trimmed by 7 bases and J by 5 bases, leaving 15 bases between them. Germline-derived CDR1 and CDR2 are MDHEN and SYDVKM. CDR3 length: 14 residues. The DNA for the CDR3 is TGTGCCAGCAATGGGGCGCCGGGGGACAATGAGCAGTTCTTC. Its protein product is CASNGAPGDNEQFF. Filled out from reference TRBV28 and TRBJ2-1, the complete variable domain reads DVKVTQSSRYLVKRTGEKVFLECVQDMDHENMFWYRQDPGLGLRLIYFSYDVKMKEKGDIPEGYSVSREKKERFSLILESASTNQTSMYLCASNGAPGDNEQFFGPGTRLTVL.

The genes are TRBV28 and TRBJ2-7; D is perhaps TRBD1 (5 bases). Germline V gene lookup returns CDR1 MDHEN and CDR2 SYDVKM. The CDR3 has 15 residues. V lost 4 bases to trimming and J lost 1 base, with 14 bases between them. The CDR3 region has the DNA TGTGCCAGCAGTTCTCTGACGACAGCGTCCTACGAGCAGTACTTC. It encodes CASSSLTTASYEQYF.

The rearrangement uses TRBV30 and TRBJ2-7; 7 bases match TRBD2. Germline trimming cut 2 bases from V and 3 bases from J; bases unmatched to any gene: 10. In germline, CDR1 is GTSNPN, CDR2 SVGIG (reference sequence). This CDR3 region has 15 residues. The CDR3 here is CAWSPGGGSGYEQYF. The CDR3 DNA reads as TGTGCCTGGAGTCCGGGCGGGGGTTCCGGCTACGAGCAGTACTTC.

The chain employs TRBV7-9 and TRBJ1-3, with a possible D match to TRBD1 (5 bases). The CDR3 spans 14 residues. With 1 base removed from V and 14 bases from J, the gap between germline ends came to 18 bases. The germline V gene encodes CDR1 SEHNR and CDR2 FQNEAQ (reference sequence). The CDR3 is CASSLEGLSLTVYF. The DNA of the CDR3 is TGTGCCAGCAGCTTAGAGGGACTGAGTTTGACCGTATATTTT. The variable domain in full, with the rest retrieved from reference TRBV7-9 and TRBJ1-3, is DTGVSQNPRHKITKRGQNVTFRCDPISEHNRLYWYRQTLGQGPEFLTYFQNEAQLEKSRLLSDRFSAERPKGSFSTLEIQRTEQGDSAMYLCASSLEGLSLTVYFGEGSWLTVV.

The V and J genes are TRBV27 and TRBJ2-5; 8 nucleotides align to TRBD1. This CDR3 spans 14 amino acids. J gave up 8 bases and V 2 bases, and 7 bases lay outside the gene matches. In germline, CDR1 is MNHEY, CDR2 SMNVEV (reference sequence). The CDR3 loop is CASSLTGTGLTQYF. The CDR3 DNA is TGTGCCAGCAGTTTAACCGGGACAGGACTCACCCAGTACTTC.

The rearrangement joins TRBV4-3 to TRBJ2-2, with 7 bases that match TRBD1. Losses at the gene ends were 5 bases for V and 7 bases for J; bases not matched to a gene: 10. Germline-derived CDR1 and CDR2 are LGHNA and YSLEER. The CDR3 consists of 15 residues. DNA of the CDR3: TGCGCCAGCAGCTTTGACAGGGCTTTTGGCGGGGAGCTGTTTTTT. Protein: CASSFDRAFGGELFF.

The chain combines TRBV2 with TRBJ1-3; the match to TRBD1 covers 7 bases. This CDR3 region has 15 residues. J gave up 0 bases and V 6 bases, and 5 bases lay outside the gene matches. From germline, CDR1 is SNHLY and CDR2 FYNNEI. The CDR3 loop is CASSRQGSSGNTIYF. As DNA, the CDR3 is TGTGCCAGCAGCCGACAGGGAAGCTCTGGAAACACCATATATTTT.

This chain joins TRBV5-8 and TRBJ1-5; no reliable D call. CDR1 and CDR2 from the germline V gene are SGHTS and YDEGEE. The V gene lost 1 base and the J gene lost 4 bases, with 12 bases spanning the gap. This CDR3 region has 15 residues. The CDR3 sequence is CASSLRGKVNQPQHF. The DNA of the CDR3 is TGTGCCAGCAGCTTGCGGGGAAAGGTAAATCAGCCCCAGCATTTT.

This sequence joins TRBV5-1 and TRBJ2-5; tentatively, D is TRBD2 (6 bases). The V end was cut by 0 bases, the J end by 2 bases, with 11 bases between. The CDR3 sequence is 15 residues long. Germline-derived CDR1 and CDR2 are SGHRS and YFSETQ. CDR3 loop: CASSLAGAGQETQYF. The CDR3, as DNA: TGCGCCAGCAGCTTGGCTGGGGCGGGGCAAGAGACCCAGTACTTC.

The chain joins TRBV10-1 to TRBJ2-7; tentatively, D is TRBD2 (6 bases). V dropped 2 bases and J dropped 7 bases, with 12 bases sitting between them. CDR1 is WNHNN, CDR2 SYGVQD, per germline (reference sequence). There are 13 residues in the CDR3. This CDR3 is CASSETSGREQYF. For the CDR3, the DNA is TGCGCCAGCAGTGAGACGAGCGGGCGGGAGCAGTACTTC.

The genes are TRBV7-9 and TRBJ1-2; 7 positions match TRBD1. CDR1 is SEHNR, CDR2 FQNEAQ, per germline (reference sequence). Trimming at V came to 1 base and at J to 5 bases, leaving 4 bases not matched to a gene. The CDR3 totals 14 residues. The CDR3 DNA follows: TGTGCCAGCAGCTTAGACAGGGGTTCATATGGCTACACCTTC. Translated, it gives CASSLDRGSYGYTF.

This rearrangement joins TRBV18 to TRBJ2-5, with TRBD1 matching 9 bases. Unmatched junction bases numbered 9, after V lost 6 bases and J lost 4 bases. Germline CDR1 KGHSH, CDR2 LQKENI. This CDR3 comprises 15 residues. The CDR3 protein is CASSEQGAVGETQYF. As DNA, the CDR3 is TGTGCCAGCTCGGAACAGGGGGCTGTAGGAGAGACCCAGTACTTC. Using reference TRBV18 and TRBJ2-5 for the parts outside the CDR3, the full variable domain is NAGVMQNPRHLVRRRGQEARLRCSPMKGHSHVYWYRQLPEEGLKFMVYLQKENIIDESGMPKERFSAEFPKEGPSILRIQQVVRGDSAAYFCASSEQGAVGETQYFGPGTRLLVL.

The rearrangement uses TRBV5-1 and TRBJ2-7; TRBD2 is a possible D gene (6 bases). CDR3 length: 13 amino acids. Between the trimmed V and J ends, which lost 3 bases and 5 bases, there was a span of 12 bases. Germline V gene lookup returns CDR1 SGHRS and CDR2 YFSETQ. CDR3 amino acids: CASSSRGWDEQYF. The CDR3 DNA sequence: TGCGCCAGCAGCTCCCGGGGGTGGGACGAGCAGTACTTC.

The chain uses TRBV23-1 and TRBJ2-7; 9 bases are a match to TRBD2. TRBV23-1 is labeled an ORF, and its function is uncertain. This CDR3 has 15 residues. V was clipped by 0 bases and J by 2 bases; unmatched bases: 2. CDR3 protein: CASSQSTSGPYEQYF. The CDR3 nucleotides read TGCGCCAGCAGTCAATCGACTAGCGGCCCCTACGAGCAGTACTTC.

The chain carries TRBV10-2 and TRBJ1-5; no clear D gene. V lost 3 bases to trimming and J lost 5 bases, with 11 bases between them. Germline V gene sequence: CDR1 WSHSY, CDR2 SAAADI. This CDR3 has 14 amino acids. The CDR3 sequence: CASSDGSLYQPQHF. CDR3 nucleotides: TGCGCCAGCAGTGACGGGAGCTTATATCAGCCCCAGCATTTT.

This chain links TRBV6-5 with TRBJ2-3; 8 positions match TRBD2. The CDR3 length is 13 residues. The germline V gene encodes CDR1 MNHEY and CDR2 SVGAGI. V trimming: 10 bases; J trimming: 5 bases; junction bases outside the gene matches: 8. CDR3 sequence: CATPGLGLDTQYF. In DNA form, the CDR3 reads TGTGCCACCCCGGGACTAGGTTTAGATACGCAGTATTTT.

The chain joins TRBV2 to TRBJ1-2; TRBD1 aligns across 7 bases. CDR3 length: 15 amino acids. CDR1 and CDR2 (germline): SNHLY, FYNNEI. The trim removed 7 bases at V and 4 bases at J, leaving 12 bases unmatched. The CDR3 is CASTEGRQGVYGYTF. The DNA of the CDR3 is TGTGCCAGCACCGAGGGGAGGCAGGGGGTCTATGGCTACACCTTC.

This chain uses TRBV6-5 with TRBJ1-1; D is uncertain. CDR3 length equals 15 residues. Germline V gene data show CDR1 as MNHEY and CDR2 as SVGAGI. Deletions cut 2 bases from V and 0 bases from J, with 10 bases between. CDR3 region: CASSYTGLMNTEAFF. CDR3 nucleotides: TGTGCCAGCAGTTACACCGGACTCATGAACACTGAAGCTTTCTTT.

The V and J genes are TRBV7-6 and TRBJ2-2; D unclear. V dropped 1 base and J dropped 5 bases, with 8 bases sitting between them. Germline V CDR1 and CDR2: SGHVS, FNYEAQ. CDR3 length: 14 amino acids. CDR3 nucleotide sequence: TGTGCCAGCAGCTTAGTCAGTACGACCGGGGAGCTGTTTTTT. Its translation: CASSLVSTTGELFF.

This rearrangement joins TRBV4-2 to TRBJ1-2; D call uncertain. Per germline, CDR1 LGHNA and CDR2 YNFKEQ. This CDR3 is 12 amino acids long. V shed 4 bases and J shed 6 bases, with 9 bases lying between them. In nucleotides, the CDR3 is TGTGCCAGCAGCCGACAAGAGCATGGCTACACCTTC. Translated: CASSRQEHGYTF.